Each of the 32 T cell receptor beta chains below was sequenced from the same sample in a study of blood T cell repertoires in COVID-19. Profiling relied on immunoSEQ multiplex PCR, and the TCRdb table lists in-frame clones only, not all of them. This table has under 300,000 clones, less than 90% appearing once. Sequencing was performed on peripheral blood. The source of these receptors is a man aged 55 to 70 who had recovered from COVID-19.

The rearrangement joins TRBV5-1 to TRBJ2-5; TRBD2 aligns across 9 bases. Germline values: CDR1 SGHRS, CDR2 YFSETQ. This CDR3 is 16 amino acids long. V lost 0 bases to trimming and J lost 5 bases; unmatched junction nucleotides: 8. As DNA, the CDR3 is TGCGCCAGCAGCTTGGTAGTAGCGGGAGCGGGGGAGACCCAGTACTTC. It specifies CASSLVVAGAGETQYF.

This clone was detected only a few times. J is TRBJ1-5 and V is TRBV19; 7 bases are shared with TRBD1. This CDR3 comprises 14 residues. The V gene's germline CDR1 is LNHDA and CDR2 SQIVND (reference sequence). V shed 6 bases, J shed 4 bases, and the junction held 6 bases outside the gene matches. The DNA for the CDR3 is TGTGCCAGTAGCGACAGGGTGCGAAATCAGCCCCAGCATTTT. Amino acids: CASSDRVRNQPQHF.

This chain connects TRBV6-1 to TRBJ1-1; possibly TRBD1 for D (5 bases). Germline loops: CDR1 MNHNS, CDR2 SASEGT. This CDR3 is built from 19 residues. The V gene lost 0 bases and the J gene lost 4 bases, with 24 bases spanning the gap. CDR3 sequence: CASSEAPVRGIRGSTEAFF. In nucleotides, the CDR3 is TGTGCCAGCAGTGAAGCCCCCGTAAGGGGTATAAGGGGAAGCACTGAAGCTTTCTTT.

The chain couples TRBV5-1 to TRBJ2-7; TRBD2 might be the D (6 bases). The CDR3 spans 13 residues. Trimming removed 0 bases from V and 4 bases from J, with 8 bases in between. Germline values: CDR1 SGHRS, CDR2 YFSETQ. The CDR3 region has the DNA TGCGCCAGCAGCTTGGACGGACTATACGAGCAGTACTTC. Translation gives CASSLDGLYEQYF. The full variable domain, rest sourced from reference TRBV5-1 and TRBJ2-7, is KAGVTQTPRYLIKTRGQQVTLSCSPISGHRSVSWYQQTPGQGLQFLFEYFSETQRNKGNFPGRFSGRQFSNSRSEMNVSTLELGDSALYLCASSLDGLYEQYFGPGTRLTVT.

This chain links TRBV2 with TRBJ2-4; TRBD2 aligns across 11 bases. The CDR3 runs to 16 residues. The germline gives CDR1 SNHLY, CDR2 FYNNEI. With 7 bases clipped from V and 1 base from J, the junction kept 6 bases outside the gene matches. This CDR3 is CASIAGGLGAKNIQYF. CDR3 coding DNA: TGTGCCAGCATAGCGGGAGGGCTGGGGGCCAAAAACATTCAGTACTTC.

This rearrangement joins TRBV5-1 to TRBJ1-4; perhaps TRBD1 as D (6 bases). The CDR3 covers 14 residues. Trimming took 3 bases from V and 0 from J, leaving 6 bases between them. Germline CDR1 and CDR2: SGHRS and YFSETQ. CDR3 in DNA: TGCGCCAGCAGCTGGACAGCAACTAATGAAAAACTGTTTTTT. Residues: CASSWTATNEKLFF. Based on the CDR3 plus reference TRBV5-1 and TRBJ1-4, the full variable domain is KAGVTQTPRYLIKTRGQQVTLSCSPISGHRSVSWYQQTPGQGLQFLFEYFSETQRNKGNFPGRFSGRQFSNSRSEMNVSTLELGDSALYLCASSWTATNEKLFFGSGTQLSVL.

V and J are TRBV28 and TRBJ2-5; tentative D call: TRBD1 (5 bases). There are 14 residues in the CDR3. V lost 6 bases and J lost 5, with 16 bases in between. The germline V gene encodes CDR1 MDHEN and CDR2 SYDVKM. The CDR3 reads CASSRTPRWETQYF. Written as DNA, the CDR3 is TGTGCCAGCAGCAGGACACCAAGGTGGGAGACCCAGTACTTC.

The J gene is TRBJ2-7, the V gene TRBV11-2; D might be TRBD2 (6 bases). Trimming cost V 5 bases and J 2 bases, with 10 bases left between them. The CDR3 covers 13 residues. CDR1 is SGHAT and CDR2 is FQNNGV in the germline V gene. The CDR3 DNA follows: TGTGCCAGCAGCCACCCGGGGGCCTACGAGCAGTACTTC. This encodes CASSHPGAYEQYF.

The chain uses TRBV19 and TRBJ2-1; possible D gene TRBD2, 7 bases. Germline V gene data show CDR1 as LNHDA and CDR2 as SQIVND (reference sequence). The CDR3 contains 15 residues. V was pared by 2 bases and J by 3 bases, with 11 bases between. The CDR3 DNA sequence: TGTGCCAGTAGTATAACGAGGGGGGGCTACAATGAGCAGTTCTTC. Its protein product is CASSITRGGYNEQFF. Using reference TRBV19 and TRBJ2-1 for the parts outside the CDR3, the full variable domain is DGGITQSPKYLFRKEGQNVTLSCEQNLNHDAMYWYRQDPGQGLRLIYYSQIVNDFQKGDIAEGYSVSREKKESFPLTVTSAQKNPTAFYLCASSITRGGYNEQFFGPGTRLTVL.

The chain has TRBV19 and TRBJ2-2, with D uncertain. Germline CDR1 and CDR2: LNHDA and SQIVND (reference sequence). Trimming removed 4 bases at V and 1 base at J, with 4 bases between. This CDR3 is built from 13 residues. The CDR3 loop is CASSRQNTGELFF. The CDR3, as DNA: TGTGCCAGTAGTAGACAGAACACCGGGGAGCTGTTTTTT.

The V call is TRBV30, the J call TRBJ1-2; 9 bases are a match to TRBD1. The CDR3 runs 14 residues. V dropped 4 bases and J dropped 4; count of bases not matched to a gene: 7. Germline V gene lookup returns CDR1 GTSNPN and CDR2 SVGIG (reference sequence). CDR3 in amino acids: CAWTPTGGAYGYTF. The CDR3 coding sequence is TGTGCCTGGACGCCGACAGGGGGAGCCTATGGCTACACCTTC.

The genes are TRBV1 and TRBJ2-1; the table names TRBD2, a call not compared with the DNA. TRBV1 is an annotated pseudogene. The CDR3 contains 19 residues. The CDR3 spells CTSSQPPPFLASLYNEQFF. CDR3 nucleotide sequence: TGCACCAGCAGCCAGCCCCCCCCTTTTCTAGCCTCCCTCTACAATGAGCAGTTCTTC.

The chain links TRBV28 to TRBJ2-2; TRBD2 aligns across 10 bases. Germline CDR1 MDHEN, CDR2 SYDVKM. This CDR3 comprises 15 residues. Losses at the gene ends were 9 bases for V and 3 bases for J; bases not matched to a gene: 7. The CDR3 DNA follows: TGTGCCAGTGAAGCGGGAGGGCCCTACACCGGGGAGCTGTTTTTT. Its protein product is CASEAGGPYTGELFF.

V usage is TRBV19 and J usage is TRBJ1-5; TRBD1 agrees at 7 bases. The length of the CDR3 is 16 residues. The J segment lost 3 bases and the V segment lost 5 bases, leaving 10 bases of the junction unmatched. In germline, CDR1 is LNHDA, CDR2 SQIVND (reference sequence). This chain's CDR3 is CASSFTLTGANQPQHF. The CDR3 nucleotides are TGTGCCAGTAGTTTCACCTTAACAGGGGCCAATCAGCCCCAGCATTTT.

This clone was observed a single time. This rearrangement joins TRBV6-6 to TRBJ1-6, with unresolved D. This CDR3 contains 16 residues. Germline CDR1 reads MNHNY; CDR2 reads SVGAGI (reference sequence). V was cut by 6 bases and J by 2 bases, with 14 bases left in between. CDR3 sequence: CASSGEGRTYNSPLHF. The CDR3, as DNA: TGTGCCAGCAGCGGGGAGGGAAGGACCTATAATTCACCCCTCCACTTT.

The chain employs TRBV3-1 (or the pseudogene TRBV3-2) and TRBJ2-3, with 8 bases fitting TRBD1. The trim removed 1 base at V and 0 bases at J, leaving 9 bases unmatched. CDR3 length: 18 residues. From germline, CDR1 is LGHDT and CDR2 YNNKEL (reference sequence). CDR3: CASSQARQGRSSTDTQYF. In DNA, the CDR3 is TGTGCCAGCAGCCAAGCGAGACAGGGGAGGTCGAGCACAGATACGCAGTATTTT.

Worth noting for this clone: Other DNA sequences of this sample code for an identical CDR3. The chain combines TRBV7-8 with TRBJ2-3; 13 nucleotides agree with TRBD2. Trimming at V came to 5 bases and at J to 3 bases, leaving 2 bases not matched to a gene. CDR1 SGHVS and CDR2 FQNEAQ come from the germline V gene. The CDR3 is 15 residues long. CDR3 sequence (DNA): TGTGCCAGCAGCCTGGGACTAGCGGGGACAGATACGCAGTATTTT. Translated: CASSLGLAGTDTQYF.

The chain has TRBV30 and TRBJ1-4; TRBD1 aligns across 11 bases. This CDR3 comprises 15 residues. Germline CDR1 and CDR2: GTSNPN and SVGIG (reference sequence). Unmatched junction bases numbered 7, after V lost 2 bases and J lost 8 bases. As DNA, the CDR3 is TGTGCCTGGAGTCCACGGGACAGGGGGGGCGAAAAACTGTTTTTT. Translation: CAWSPRDRGGEKLFF.

V gene TRBV5-1 combines with J gene TRBJ2-5; TRBD2 is a possible D gene (5 bases). Germline lookup yields CDR1 SGHRS and CDR2 YFSETQ. V lost 0 bases and J 3 bases, leaving 18 bases between the germline ends. This CDR3 spans 17 amino acids. CDR3 nucleotide sequence: TGCGCCAGCAGCTTGGGACCTGAGCGCACGGGAAAAGAGACCCAGTACTTC. This sequence encodes CASSLGPERTGKETQYF.

The chain has TRBV6-6 and TRBJ2-6; 10 nucleotides match TRBD1. This CDR3 contains 15 residues. Trimming removed 8 bases from V and 2 bases from J; junction bases left unmatched: 3. Germline V gives CDR1 MNHNY, CDR2 SVGAGI (reference sequence). The DNA of the CDR3 is TGTGCCAGCGGACAGGGGGGAGCTGGGGCCAACGTCCTGACTTTC. The encoded protein is CASGQGGAGANVLTF.

The sample holds a few counts of this clone. The V gene is TRBV5-1, the J gene TRBJ1-4; 11 bases agree with TRBD1. With 4 bases clipped from V and 8 bases from J, the junction kept 7 bases outside the gene matches. This CDR3 spans 15 amino acids. The germline CDR1 and CDR2 sequences are SGHRS and YFSETQ. DNA for the CDR3: TGCGCCAGCAGCCTCACCGGGACAGGGGGGGAAAAACTGTTTTTT. Protein sequence: CASSLTGTGGEKLFF.

J is TRBJ1-3 and V is TRBV12-3 or TRBV12-4, with D uncertain. CDR3 size: 11 residues. Trimming took off 8 bases at V and 3 bases at J, with 5 bases between the two ends. In nucleotides, the CDR3 is TGTGCCAGCCAGGTTGGAAACACCATATATTTT. Protein: CASQVGNTIYF.

The rearrangement joins TRBV7-2 to TRBJ2-5; TRBD1 matches 8 bases. The germline gives CDR1 SGHTA, CDR2 FQGNSA. The CDR3 extends over 11 amino acids. J lost 11 bases, V lost 4 bases, and 3 bases had no gene match. CDR3 loop: CASSSRDRQYF. Here the CDR3 DNA reads TGTGCCAGCAGCTCCCGGGACAGGCAGTACTTC.

V is TRBV28 and J is TRBJ1-2; unclear D gene. This CDR3 comprises 10 residues. V lost 10 bases to trimming and J lost 8 bases, with 11 bases between them. CDR1 and CDR2 (germline): MDHEN, SYDVKM. CDR3 amino acids: CATSTWGYTF. Here the CDR3 DNA reads TGTGCCACTTCGACTTGGGGCTACACCTTC.

This clone was detected once. The chain has TRBV2 and TRBJ2-5; D possibly corresponds to TRBD2 (5 bases). The CDR3 runs to 14 residues. Germline lookup yields CDR1 SNHLY and CDR2 FYNNEI. V gave up 5 bases and J gave up 5 bases, with 15 bases separating them. The CDR3 nucleotides read TGTGCCAGCAGTACCTCCAGGAGAGGGGAGACCCAGTACTTC. It is translated as CASSTSRRGETQYF. The full variable domain, in which reference TRBV2 and TRBJ2-5 provide the parts outside the CDR3, is EPEVTQTPSHQVTQMGQEVILRCVPISNHLYFYWYRQILGQKVEFLVSFYNNEISEKSEIFDDQFSVERPDGSNFTLKIRSTKLEDSAMYFCASSTSRRGETQYFGPGTRLLVL.

This clone was recorded at least ten times. The chain is built from TRBV7-9 and TRBJ2-3, with D maybe TRBD2 (5 bases). The CDR3 loop spans 15 amino acids. Trimming cost V 2 bases and J 3 bases, with 12 bases left between them. Germline values: CDR1 SEHNR, CDR2 FQNEAQ (reference sequence). The CDR3 spells CASSLKGEGTDTQYF. The CDR3 DNA follows: TGTGCCAGCAGCTTAAAGGGAGAGGGTACAGATACGCAGTATTTT.

This chain joins TRBV24-1 and TRBJ2-1; 10 nucleotides align to TRBD1. V dropped 10 bases and J dropped 8; count of bases not matched to a gene: 7. CDR1 and CDR2 (germline): KGHDR, SFDVKD. This CDR3 contains 13 residues. In DNA, the CDR3 is TGTGCCACGGGACAGGGGTTTCGCGATGAGCAGTTCTTC. As protein: CATGQGFRDEQFF.

This chain connects TRBV6-5 to TRBJ1-6; a weak D match, TRBD1 (6 bases). This CDR3 has 15 residues. The V and J ends lost 4 bases and 6 bases respectively, with 13 bases between them. Germline V gene lookup returns CDR1 MNHEY and CDR2 SVGAGI. CDR3 region: CASSSQGRLNSPLHF. The CDR3 bases are TGTGCCAGCAGTTCACAGGGACGGCTTAATTCACCCCTCCACTTT.

This chain links TRBV6-5 with TRBJ1-3; D is ambiguous. Between the trimmed V and J ends, which lost 5 bases and 3 bases, there was a span of 8 bases. CDR1 and CDR2 (germline): MNHEY, SVGAGI. The CDR3 extends over 13 amino acids. The CDR3 here is CASSREHGNTIYF. The CDR3, as DNA: TGTGCCAGCAGTCGGGAACATGGAAACACCATATATTTT.

V usage is TRBV2 and J usage is TRBJ1-2; 7 bases fit TRBD1. The CDR3 covers 12 residues. Germline CDR1 SNHLY, CDR2 FYNNEI. Trimming at V came to 6 bases and at J to 4 bases, leaving 2 bases not matched to a gene. The CDR3 sequence: CASRDRTYGYTF. The CDR3, as DNA: TGTGCCAGCAGGGACAGGACCTATGGCTACACCTTC.

This chain uses TRBV6-5 with TRBJ1-5; perhaps TRBD1 as D (5 bases). Germline V gene lookup returns CDR1 MNHEY and CDR2 SVGAGI. V lost 6 bases and J lost 4, with 10 bases in between. The CDR3 spans 13 residues. The CDR3 spells CASRQGVNQPQHF. As DNA, the CDR3 is TGTGCCAGCAGACAAGGGGTAAATCAGCCCCAGCATTTT.

The gene calls are TRBV4-2 and TRBJ2-3, with 11 bases fitting TRBD2. With V trimmed by 0 bases and J by 4 bases, 12 bases remained unmatched. Germline values: CDR1 LGHNA, CDR2 YNFKEQ. The CDR3 covers 19 residues. CDR3 coding DNA: TGTGCCAGCAGCCAAGATAGCCTAGCGGGGGGCCATGGGGCAGATACGCAGTATTTT. Protein product: CASSQDSLAGGHGADTQYF.